The source of this TCR beta chain is a study of T-cell reconstitution after alpha-beta-depleted transplantation in children. The study's findings and limits: Newly produced T cells mostly provided counts and TCRbeta diversity after one year, as hyperexpanded clones declined. Certain patients had high TCRbeta diversity at day 60, and it came from recipient T cells and thymic progenitors that survived. Reportedly, only several hundred clones from non-depleted graft cells drove alpha-beta T-cell counts at about two months.

The V and J ends lost 0 bases and 1 base respectively, with 12 bases between them. The CDR3 runs to 16 residues. The germline V gene encodes CDR1 SGHRS and CDR2 YFSETQ. This clonotype was detected many times. The antigen is undetermined. The TCRbeta library was prepared with unique molecular identifiers. TCRdb re-analysed the PCR reads in MiXCR, keeping a single row per CDR3 protein. The sample carries approximately 98,000 distinct CDR3 sequences, approximately 6% recorded once. The origin of this receptor is a male patient aged 2 to 9 who had a stem cell transplant for acute lymphoblastic leukemia, so the T cells may come from the graft donor. The specimen was PBMCs, mostly from graft donor cells, collected 360 days after TCRalphabeta/CD19-depleted stem cell transplant. The chain has TRBV5-1 and TRBJ2-3; D call uncertain. CDR3 nucleotides: TGCGCCAGCAGCTTGGTAAGGCCAGTAGGCACAGATACGCAGTATTTT. Protein sequence: CASSLVRPVGTDTQYF.